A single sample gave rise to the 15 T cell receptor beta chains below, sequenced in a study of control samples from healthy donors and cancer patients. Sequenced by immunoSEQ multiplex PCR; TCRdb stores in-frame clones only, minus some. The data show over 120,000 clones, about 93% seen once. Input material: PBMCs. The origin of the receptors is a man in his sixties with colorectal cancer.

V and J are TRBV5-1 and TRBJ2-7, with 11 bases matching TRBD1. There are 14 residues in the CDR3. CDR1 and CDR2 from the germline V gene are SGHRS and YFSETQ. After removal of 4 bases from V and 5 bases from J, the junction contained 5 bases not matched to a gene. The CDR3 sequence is CASSPGQGGNEQYF. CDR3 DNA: TGCGCCAGCAGCCCGGGACAGGGGGGGAACGAGCAGTACTTC.

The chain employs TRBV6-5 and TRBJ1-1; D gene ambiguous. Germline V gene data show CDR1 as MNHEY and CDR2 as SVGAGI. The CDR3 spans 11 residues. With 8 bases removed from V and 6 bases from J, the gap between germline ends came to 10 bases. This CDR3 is CASQSAAEAFF. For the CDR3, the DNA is TGTGCCAGCCAGAGCGCGGCTGAAGCTTTCTTT.

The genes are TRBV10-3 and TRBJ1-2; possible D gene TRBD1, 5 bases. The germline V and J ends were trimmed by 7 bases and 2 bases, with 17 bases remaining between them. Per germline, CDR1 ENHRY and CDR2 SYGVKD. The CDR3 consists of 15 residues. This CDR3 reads CAINRVQGGNYGYTF. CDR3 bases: TGTGCCATCAATCGCGTCCAGGGTGGAAACTATGGCTACACCTTC.

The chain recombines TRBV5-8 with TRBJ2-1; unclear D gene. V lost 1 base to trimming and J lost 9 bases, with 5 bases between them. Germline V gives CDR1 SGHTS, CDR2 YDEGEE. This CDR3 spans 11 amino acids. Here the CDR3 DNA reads TGTGCCAGCAGCTTGTACGCTGAGCAGTTCTTC. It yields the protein CASSLYAEQFF.

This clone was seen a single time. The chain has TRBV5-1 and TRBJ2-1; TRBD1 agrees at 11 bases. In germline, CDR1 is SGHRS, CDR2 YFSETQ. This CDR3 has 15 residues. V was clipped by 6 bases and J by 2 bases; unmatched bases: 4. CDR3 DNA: TGCGCCAGCACCAGGGACAGGGGGACCTACAATGAGCAGTTCTTC. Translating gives CASTRDRGTYNEQFF.

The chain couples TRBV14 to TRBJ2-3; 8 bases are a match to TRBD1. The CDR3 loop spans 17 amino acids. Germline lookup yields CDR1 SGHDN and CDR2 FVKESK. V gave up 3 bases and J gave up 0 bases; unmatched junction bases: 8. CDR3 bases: TGTGCCAGCAGCCAGGCTCTCAGGGGGCTGAGCACAGATACGCAGTATTTT. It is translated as CASSQALRGLSTDTQYF.

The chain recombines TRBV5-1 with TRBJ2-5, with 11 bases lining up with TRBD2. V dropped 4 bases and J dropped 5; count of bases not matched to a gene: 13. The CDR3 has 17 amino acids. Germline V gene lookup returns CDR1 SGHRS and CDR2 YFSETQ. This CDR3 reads CASSLQGVSGGAETQYF. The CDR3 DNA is TGCGCCAGCAGCCTACAGGGAGTTAGCGGGGGGGCTGAGACCCAGTACTTC.

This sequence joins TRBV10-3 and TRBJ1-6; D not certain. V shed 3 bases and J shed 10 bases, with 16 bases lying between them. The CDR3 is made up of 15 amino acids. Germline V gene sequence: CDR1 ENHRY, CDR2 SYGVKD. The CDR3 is CAISDASLNSSPLHF. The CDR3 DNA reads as TGTGCCATCAGTGACGCTAGTTTAAACTCGTCACCCCTCCACTTT.

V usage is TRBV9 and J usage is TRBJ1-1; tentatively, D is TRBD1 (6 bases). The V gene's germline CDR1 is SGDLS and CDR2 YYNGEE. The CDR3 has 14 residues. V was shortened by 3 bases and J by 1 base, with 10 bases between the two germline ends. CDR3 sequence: CASSGSGQNTEAFF. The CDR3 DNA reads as TGTGCCAGCAGCGGGTCGGGACAGAACACTGAAGCTTTCTTT.

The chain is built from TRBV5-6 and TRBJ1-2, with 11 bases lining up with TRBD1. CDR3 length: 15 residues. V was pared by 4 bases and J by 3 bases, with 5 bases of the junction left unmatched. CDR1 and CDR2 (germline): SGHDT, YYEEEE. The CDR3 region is CASSPGQGAHYGYTF. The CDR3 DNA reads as TGTGCCAGCAGCCCCGGACAGGGGGCACACTATGGCTACACCTTC. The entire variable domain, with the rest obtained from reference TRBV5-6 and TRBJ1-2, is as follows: DAGVTQSPTHLIKTRGQQVTLRCSPKSGHDTVSWYQQALGQGPQFIFQYYEEEERQRGNFPDRFSGHQFPNYSSELNVNALLLGDSALYLCASSPGQGAHYGYTFGSGTRLTVV.

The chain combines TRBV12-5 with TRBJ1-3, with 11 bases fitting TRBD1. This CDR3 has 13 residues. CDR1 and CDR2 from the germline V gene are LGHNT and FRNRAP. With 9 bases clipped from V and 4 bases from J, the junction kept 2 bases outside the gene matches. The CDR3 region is CASGQGAGNTIYF. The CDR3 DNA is TGTGCTAGCGGACAGGGGGCCGGAAACACCATATATTTT.

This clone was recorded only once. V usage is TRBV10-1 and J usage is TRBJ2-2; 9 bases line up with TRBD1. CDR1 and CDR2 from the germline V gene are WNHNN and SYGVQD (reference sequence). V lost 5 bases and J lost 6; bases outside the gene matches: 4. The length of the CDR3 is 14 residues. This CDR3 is CASSTDRGPGELFF. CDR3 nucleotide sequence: TGCGCCAGCAGTACGGACAGGGGCCCCGGGGAGCTGTTTTTT.

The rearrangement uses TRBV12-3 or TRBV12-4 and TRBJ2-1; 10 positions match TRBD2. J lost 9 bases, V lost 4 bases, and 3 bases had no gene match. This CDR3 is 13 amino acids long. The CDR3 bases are TGTGCCAGCAGTTCATCTAGCGGGGGTGAGCAGTTCTTC. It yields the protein CASSSSSGGEQFF.

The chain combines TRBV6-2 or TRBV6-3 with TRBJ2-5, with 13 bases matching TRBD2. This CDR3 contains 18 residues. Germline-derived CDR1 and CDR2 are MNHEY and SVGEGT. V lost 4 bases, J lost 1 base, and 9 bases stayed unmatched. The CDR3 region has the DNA TGTGCCAGCAGTTCAGGACCAGGACTAGCGGGGGCCCAAGAGACCCAGTACTTC. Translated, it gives CASSSGPGLAGAQETQYF.

The CDR3 DNA follows: TGTGCCAGCAGCGCCGTCCCAGGGTCCTCTGGAAACACCATATATTTT. Amino acid sequence: CASSAVPGSSGNTIYF. J is TRBJ1-3 and V is TRBV9, with a tentative D call TRBD1 (5 bases). The length of the CDR3 is 16 residues. With 3 bases removed from V and 0 bases from J, the gap between germline ends came to 13 bases. CDR1 SGDLS and CDR2 YYNGEE come from the germline V gene.